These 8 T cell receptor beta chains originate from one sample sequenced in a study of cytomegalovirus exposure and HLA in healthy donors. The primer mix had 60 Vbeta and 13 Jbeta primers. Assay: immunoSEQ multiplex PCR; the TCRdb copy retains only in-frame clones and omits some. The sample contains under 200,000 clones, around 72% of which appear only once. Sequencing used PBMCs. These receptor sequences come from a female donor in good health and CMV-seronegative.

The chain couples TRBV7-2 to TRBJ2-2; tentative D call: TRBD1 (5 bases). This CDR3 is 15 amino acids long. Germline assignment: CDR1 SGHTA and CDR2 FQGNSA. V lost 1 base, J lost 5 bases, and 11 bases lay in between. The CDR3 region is CASSLESGNTGELFF. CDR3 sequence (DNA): TGTGCCAGCAGCTTAGAGTCAGGGAATACCGGGGAGCTGTTTTTT. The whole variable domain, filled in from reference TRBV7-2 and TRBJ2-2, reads GAGVSQSPSNKVTEKGKDVELRCDPISGHTALYWYRQSLGQGLEFLIYFQGNSAPDKSGLPSDRFSAERTGGSVSTLTIQRTQQEDSAVYLCASSLESGNTGELFFGEGSRLTVL.

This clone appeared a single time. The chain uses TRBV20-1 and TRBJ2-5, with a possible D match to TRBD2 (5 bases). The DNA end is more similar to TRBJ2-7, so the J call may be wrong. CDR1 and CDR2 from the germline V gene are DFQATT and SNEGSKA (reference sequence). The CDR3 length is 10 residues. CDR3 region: CSAGRVEQYF. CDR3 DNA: TGCTCTGCGGGCCGGGTCGAGCAGTACTTC.

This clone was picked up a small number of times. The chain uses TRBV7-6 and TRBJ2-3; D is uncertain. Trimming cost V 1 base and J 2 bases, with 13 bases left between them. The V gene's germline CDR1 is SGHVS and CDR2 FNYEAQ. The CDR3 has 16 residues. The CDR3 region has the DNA TGTGCCAGCAGCTTAGACGTAGGCAGGTTCACAGATACGCAGTATTTT. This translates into CASSLDVGRFTDTQYF.

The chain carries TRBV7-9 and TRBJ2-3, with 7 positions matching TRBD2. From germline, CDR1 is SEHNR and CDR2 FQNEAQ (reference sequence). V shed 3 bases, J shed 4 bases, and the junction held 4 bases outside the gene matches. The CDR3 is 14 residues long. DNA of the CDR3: TGTGCCAGCAGCTTCGGGAGGTCTTCAGATACGCAGTATTTT. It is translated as CASSFGRSSDTQYF.

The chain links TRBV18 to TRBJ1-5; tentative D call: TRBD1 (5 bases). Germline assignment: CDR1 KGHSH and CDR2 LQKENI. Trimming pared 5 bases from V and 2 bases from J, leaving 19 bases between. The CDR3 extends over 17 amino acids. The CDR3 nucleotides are TGTGCCAGCTCAGCTCGGGAGGGGCAAAGAGGCAATCAGCCCCAGCATTTT. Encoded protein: CASSAREGQRGNQPQHF.

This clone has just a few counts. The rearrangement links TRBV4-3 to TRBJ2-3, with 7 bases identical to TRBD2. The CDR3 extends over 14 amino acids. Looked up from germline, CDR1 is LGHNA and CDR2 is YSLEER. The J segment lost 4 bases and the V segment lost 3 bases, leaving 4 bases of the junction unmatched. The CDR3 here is CASSQSGESDTQYF. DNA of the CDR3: TGCGCCAGCAGCCAGAGCGGGGAATCAGATACGCAGTATTTT.

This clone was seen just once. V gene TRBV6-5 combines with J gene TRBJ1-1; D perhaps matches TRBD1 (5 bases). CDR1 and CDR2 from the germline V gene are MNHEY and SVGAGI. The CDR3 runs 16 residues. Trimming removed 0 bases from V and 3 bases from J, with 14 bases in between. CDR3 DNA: TGTGCCAGCAGTTACTCGGGGGGTAGGGCGGACACTGAAGCTTTCTTT. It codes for CASSYSGGRADTEAFF.

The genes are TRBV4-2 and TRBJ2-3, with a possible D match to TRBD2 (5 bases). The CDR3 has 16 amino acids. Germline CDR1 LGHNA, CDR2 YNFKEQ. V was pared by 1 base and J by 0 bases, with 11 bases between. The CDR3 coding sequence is TGTGCCAGCAGCCAAGCGGGCCCGGGAAGCACAGATACGCAGTATTTT. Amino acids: CASSQAGPGSTDTQYF.